These T cell receptor beta chains were read from a single sample in a study of cytomegalovirus exposure and HLA in healthy donors. The data were produced by immunoSEQ multiplex PCR, yet TCRdb's version contains in-frame clones alone and is incomplete. Seen here are 110,000 or so clones, approximately 83% observed once, and the top ten hold around 2.7%. The sequenced sample consisted of PBMCs. The receptors were sampled from a young woman in good health and CMV-seronegative. The CDR3 runs from the conserved cysteine through the conserved F or W. A D gene is named only where the DNA matches it firmly. Part of the rows lack a size; the others show once, few, many or a class for expanded clones.

>.|TRBV7-9|.|TRBJ1-3
TGTGCCAGCAGCTTACCAACCAGCTCTGGAAACACCATATATTTT
CASSLPTSSGNTIYF
>few|TRBV6-1|TRBD1|TRBJ1-5
TGTGCCAGCAGTGACCCATTGGACAGGGTTAGCAATCAGCCCCAGCATTTT
CASSDPLDRVSNQPQHF
>.|TRBV28|.|TRBJ2-4
TGTGCCAGCAGTACGCTCCGGGACAAATTACTACTTCCCAAAAACATTCAGTACTTC
CASSTLRDKLLLPKNIQYF
>.|TRBV18|TRBD1|TRBJ1-2
TGTGCCAGCTCACCCCGGGACAGGGGCGACTATGGCTACACCTTC
CASSPRDRGDYGYTF
>.|TRBV19|TRBD1|TRBJ1-2
TGTGCCAGTAGTACGGGACAGGGATTAAATGGCTACACCTTC
CASSTGQGLNGYTF
>.|TRBV14|.|TRBJ1-1
TGTGCCAGCAGCCAGGAGGGCCCCAGAACTGAAGCTTTCTTT
CASSQEGPRTEAFF
>.|TRBV2|.|TRBJ1-6
TGTGCCAGCAGTCACAGGGACAATTCACCCCTCCACTTT
CASSHRDNSPLHF
>.|TRBV7-8|TRBD1|TRBJ1-4
TGTGCCAGCAGCTTAGAACAGGGGGCCTCTAATGAAAAACTGTTTTTT
CASSLEQGASNEKLFF
>.|TRBV18|TRBD1|TRBJ1-5
TGTGCCAGCTCACCCGACAGGGAAGTCCAGCATTTT
CASSPDREVQHF
>.|TRBV6-4|.|TRBJ1-6
TGTGCCAGCAGTGGGGACAATAATTCACCCCTCCACTTT
CASSGDNNSPLHF
>few|TRBV7-2|.|TRBJ1-4
TGTGCCAGCAGCTTCCACACAGGGAGAGGGGAAAAACTGTTTTTT
CASSFHTGRGEKLFF
>.|TRBV7-9|.|TRBJ2-5
TGTGCCAGCAGCTTAGTTGGCTCCATCCAAGAGACCCAGTACTTC
CASSLVGSIQETQYF
>.|TRBV4-3|.|TRBJ1-4
TGCGCCAGCAGCCCCCATGGGGGCCAAGGGCCTAATGAAAAACTGTTTTTT
CASSPHGGQGPNEKLFF
>.|TRBV7-9|.|TRBJ2-1
TGTGCCAGCAGCTCCCGACAGTCTACGGATGAGCAGTTCTTC
CASSSRQSTDEQFF
>.|TRBV5-6|TRBD2|TRBJ2-3
TGTGCCAGCAGACTCGGACTAGTCGGCACAGATACGCAGTATTTT
CASRLGLVGTDTQYF
>.|TRBV13|TRBD1|TRBJ2-1
TGTGCCAGCAGGGAAGGGACAGCCCTCAGCTCCTACAATGAGCAGTTCTTC
CASREGTALSSYNEQFF
>.|TRBV18|TRBD1|TRBJ1-1
TGTGCCAGCTCACCTTACCTCAGGGGGAGAAACACTGAAGCTTTCTTT
CASSPYLRGRNTEAFF
>.|TRBV6-1|TRBD2|TRBJ2-1
TGTGCCAGCAGTGAGAGACTAGCGGGCCTCATAAACTACAATGAGCAGTTCTTC
CASSERLAGLINYNEQFF